The clone carrying this T cell receptor beta chain was observed a few times. Its cognate antigen is unknown. Each TCR beta cDNA library carried unique molecular identifiers. TCRdb independently ran MiXCR on the PCR reads; one entry per CDR3 protein. The sample records about half a million distinct CDR3 sequences, approximately 34% being singletons. The sample comes from a study of post-analysis software for immune sequencing data. The germline V gene has CDR1 SGDLS and CDR2 YYNGEE. Trimming left V 3 bases short and J 3 bases short, with 16 bases between. The CDR3 runs to 15 residues. Whole-study findings and limits: Roughly 5 TRBV segments (TRBV5-6, TRBV5-1 and TRBV20-1 among them) occurred more frequently in patients than in controls. A significant reduction in normalized Chao1 diversity was observed in multiple sclerosis patients versus controls.

Sequencing was done on a sample of blood. This clonotype was obtained from a girl aged 2-17 years with multiple sclerosis. J is TRBJ2-7 and V is TRBV9; D remains unclear. The CDR3 sequence is CASSAGPGRNYEQYF. As DNA, the CDR3 is TGTGCCAGCAGCGCAGGACCGGGCAGGAACTACGAGCAGTACTTC. Complete variable domain (other parts from reference TRBV9 and TRBJ2-7): DSGVTQTPKHLITATGQRVTLRCSPRSGDLSVYWYQQSLDQGLQFLIQYYNGEERAKGNILERFSAQQFPDLHSELNLSSLELGDSALYFCASSAGPGRNYEQYFGPGTRLTVT.